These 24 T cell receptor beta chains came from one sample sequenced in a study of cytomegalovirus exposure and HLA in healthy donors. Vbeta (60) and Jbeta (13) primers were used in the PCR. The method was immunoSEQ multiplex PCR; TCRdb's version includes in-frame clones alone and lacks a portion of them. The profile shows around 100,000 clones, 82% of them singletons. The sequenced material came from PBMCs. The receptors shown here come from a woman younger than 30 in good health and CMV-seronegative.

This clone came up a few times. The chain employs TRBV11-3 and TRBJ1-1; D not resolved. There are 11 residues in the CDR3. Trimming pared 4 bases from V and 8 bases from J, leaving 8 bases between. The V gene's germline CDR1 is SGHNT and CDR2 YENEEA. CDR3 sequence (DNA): TGTGCCAGCAGCTCCCATCTAGAAGCTTTCTTT. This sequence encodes CASSSHLEAFF.

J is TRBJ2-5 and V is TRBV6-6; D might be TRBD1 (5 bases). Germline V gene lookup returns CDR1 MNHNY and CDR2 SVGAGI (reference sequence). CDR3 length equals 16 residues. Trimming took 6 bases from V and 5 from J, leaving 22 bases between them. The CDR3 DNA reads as TGTGCCAGCAGCCTCACCTCCTCAGGGATCGGGGAGACCCAGTACTTC. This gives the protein CASSLTSSGIGETQYF.

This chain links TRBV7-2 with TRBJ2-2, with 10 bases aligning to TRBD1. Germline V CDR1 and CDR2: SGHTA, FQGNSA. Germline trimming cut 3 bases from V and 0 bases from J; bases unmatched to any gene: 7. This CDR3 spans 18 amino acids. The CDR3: CASSLWTGGATNTGELFF. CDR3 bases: TGTGCCAGCAGCTTGTGGACAGGGGGAGCTACGAACACCGGGGAGCTGTTTTTT. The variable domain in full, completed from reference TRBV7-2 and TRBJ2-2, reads GAGVSQSPSNKVTEKGKDVELRCDPISGHTALYWYRQSLGQGLEFLIYFQGNSAPDKSGLPSDRFSAERTGGSVSTLTIQRTQQEDSAVYLCASSLWTGGATNTGELFFGEGSRLTVL.

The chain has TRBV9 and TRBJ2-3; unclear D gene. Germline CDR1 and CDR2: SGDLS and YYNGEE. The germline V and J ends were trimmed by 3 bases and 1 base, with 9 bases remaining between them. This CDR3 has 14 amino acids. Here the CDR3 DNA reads TGTGCCAGCAGCGCTAATGTGGGCACAGATACGCAGTATTTT. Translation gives CASSANVGTDTQYF.

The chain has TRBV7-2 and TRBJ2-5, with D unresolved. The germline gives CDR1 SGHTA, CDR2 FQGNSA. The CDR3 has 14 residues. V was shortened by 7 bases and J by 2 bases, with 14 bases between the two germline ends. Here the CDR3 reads CASTFGAVQETQYF. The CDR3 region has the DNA TGTGCCAGCACCTTCGGAGCAGTACAAGAGACCCAGTACTTC.

The CDR3 nucleotides read TGCGCCAGCAGTGACCCGGGACTAGCGGGTTTAGATGAGCAGTTCTTC. Protein product: CASSDPGLAGLDEQFF. J is TRBJ2-1 and V is TRBV10-2, with TRBD2 identical over 12 bases. Trimming took 3 bases from V and 8 from J; bases not matched to a gene: 8. This CDR3 is 16 amino acids long. Germline CDR1 WSHSY, CDR2 SAAADI.

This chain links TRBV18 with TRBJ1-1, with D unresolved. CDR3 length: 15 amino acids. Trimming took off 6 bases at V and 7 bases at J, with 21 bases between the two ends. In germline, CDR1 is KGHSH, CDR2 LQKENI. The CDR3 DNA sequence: TGTGCCAGCTCCCTCGAGACTATATCTGGTGGTGAAGCTTTCTTT. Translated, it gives CASSLETISGGEAFF. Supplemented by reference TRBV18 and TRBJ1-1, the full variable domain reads NAGVMQNPRHLVRRRGQEARLRCSPMKGHSHVYWYRQLPEEGLKFMVYLQKENIIDESGMPKERFSAEFPKEGPSILRIQQVVRGDSAAYFCASSLETISGGEAFFGQGTRLTVV.

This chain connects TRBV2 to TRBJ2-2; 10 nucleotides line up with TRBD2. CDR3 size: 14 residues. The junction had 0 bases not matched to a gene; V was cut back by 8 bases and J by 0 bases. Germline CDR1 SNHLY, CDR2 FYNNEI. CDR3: CASLAGANTGELFF. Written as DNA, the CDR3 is TGTGCCAGCCTAGCGGGGGCGAACACCGGGGAGCTGTTTTTT.

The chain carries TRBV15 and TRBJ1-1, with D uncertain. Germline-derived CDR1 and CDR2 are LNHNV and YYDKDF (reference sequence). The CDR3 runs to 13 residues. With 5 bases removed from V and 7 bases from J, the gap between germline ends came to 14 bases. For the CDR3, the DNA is TGTGCCACCAGCTTACGGTCCGATAGTGAAGCTTTCTTT. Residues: CATSLRSDSEAFF.

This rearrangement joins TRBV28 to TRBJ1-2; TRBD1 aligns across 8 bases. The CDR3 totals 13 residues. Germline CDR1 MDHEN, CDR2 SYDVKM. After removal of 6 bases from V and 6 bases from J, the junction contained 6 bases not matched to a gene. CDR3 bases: TGTGCCAGCAGCTTGGACAGGGTTCATGGCTACACCTTC. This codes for CASSLDRVHGYTF.

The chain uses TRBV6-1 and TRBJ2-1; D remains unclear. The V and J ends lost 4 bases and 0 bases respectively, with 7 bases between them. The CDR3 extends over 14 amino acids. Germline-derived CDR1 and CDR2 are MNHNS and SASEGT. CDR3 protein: CASSVASSYNEQFF. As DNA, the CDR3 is TGTGCCAGCAGTGTAGCTAGCTCCTACAATGAGCAGTTCTTC.

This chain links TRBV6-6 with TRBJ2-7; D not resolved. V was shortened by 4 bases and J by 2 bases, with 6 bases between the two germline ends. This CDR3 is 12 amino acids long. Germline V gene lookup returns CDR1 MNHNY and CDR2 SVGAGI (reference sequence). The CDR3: CASSWSPYEQYV. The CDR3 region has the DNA TGTGCCAGCAGTTGGAGTCCCTACGAGCAGTACGTC.

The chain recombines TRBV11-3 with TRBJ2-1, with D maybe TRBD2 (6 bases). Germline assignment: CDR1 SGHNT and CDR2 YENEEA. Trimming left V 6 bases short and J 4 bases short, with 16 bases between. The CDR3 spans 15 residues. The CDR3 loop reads CASSIVGGLYNEQFF. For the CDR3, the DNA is TGTGCCAGCAGTATAGTGGGGGGACTTTACAATGAGCAGTTCTTC.

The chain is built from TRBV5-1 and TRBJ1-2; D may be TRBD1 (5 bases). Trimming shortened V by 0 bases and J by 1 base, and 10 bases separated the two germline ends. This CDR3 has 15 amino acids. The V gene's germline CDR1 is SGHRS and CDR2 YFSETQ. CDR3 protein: CASSLGQFNNYGYTF. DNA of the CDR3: TGCGCCAGCAGCTTGGGACAGTTTAATAACTATGGCTACACCTTC.

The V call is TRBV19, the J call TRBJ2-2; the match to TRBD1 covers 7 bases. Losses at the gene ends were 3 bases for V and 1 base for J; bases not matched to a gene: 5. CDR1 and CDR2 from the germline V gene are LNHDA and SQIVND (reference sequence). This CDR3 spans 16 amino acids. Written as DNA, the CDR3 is TGTGCCAGTAGTATTCGGCGACAGGGGAACACCGGGGAGCTGTTTTTT. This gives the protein CASSIRRQGNTGELFF.

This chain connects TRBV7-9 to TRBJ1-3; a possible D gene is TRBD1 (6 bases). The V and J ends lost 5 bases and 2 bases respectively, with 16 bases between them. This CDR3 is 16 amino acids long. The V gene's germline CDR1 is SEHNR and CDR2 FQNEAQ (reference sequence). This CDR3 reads CASSPGQGFAGNTIYF. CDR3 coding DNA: TGTGCCAGCAGCCCCGGGCAGGGGTTCGCTGGAAACACCATATATTTT.

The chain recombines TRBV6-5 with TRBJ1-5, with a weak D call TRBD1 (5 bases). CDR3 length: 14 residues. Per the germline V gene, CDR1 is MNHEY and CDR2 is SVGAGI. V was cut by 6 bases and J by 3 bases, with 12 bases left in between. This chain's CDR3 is CASSADSSNQPQHF. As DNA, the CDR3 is TGTGCCAGCAGCGCCGACAGTTCCAATCAGCCCCAGCATTTT.

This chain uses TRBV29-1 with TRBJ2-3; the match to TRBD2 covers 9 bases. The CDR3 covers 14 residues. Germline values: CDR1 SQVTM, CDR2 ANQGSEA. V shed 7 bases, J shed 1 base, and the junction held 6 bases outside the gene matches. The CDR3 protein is CSGLAGSGTDTQYF. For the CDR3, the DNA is TGCAGCGGCCTAGCGGGGTCTGGCACAGATACGCAGTATTTT.

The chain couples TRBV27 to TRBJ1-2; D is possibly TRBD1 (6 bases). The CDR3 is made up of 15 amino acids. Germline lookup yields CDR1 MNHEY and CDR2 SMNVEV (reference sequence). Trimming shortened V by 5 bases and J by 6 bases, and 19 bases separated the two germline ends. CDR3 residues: CASSPYTSTGHGYTF. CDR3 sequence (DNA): TGTGCCAGCAGTCCTTATACCTCCACAGGGCATGGCTACACCTTC.

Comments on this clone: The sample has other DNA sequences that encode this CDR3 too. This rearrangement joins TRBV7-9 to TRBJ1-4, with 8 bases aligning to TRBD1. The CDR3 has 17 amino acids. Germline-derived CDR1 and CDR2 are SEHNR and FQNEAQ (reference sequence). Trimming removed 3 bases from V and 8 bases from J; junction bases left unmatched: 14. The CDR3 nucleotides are TGTGCCAGCAGCTTTAGCTCAACCGGGACAGGACACGAAAAACTGTTTTTT. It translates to CASSFSSTGTGHEKLFF. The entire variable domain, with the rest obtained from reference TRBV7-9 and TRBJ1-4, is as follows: DTGVSQNPRHKITKRGQNVTFRCDPISEHNRLYWYRQTLGQGPEFLTYFQNEAQLEKSRLLSDRFSAERPKGSFSTLEIQRTEQGDSAMYLCASSFSSTGTGHEKLFFGSGTQLSVL.

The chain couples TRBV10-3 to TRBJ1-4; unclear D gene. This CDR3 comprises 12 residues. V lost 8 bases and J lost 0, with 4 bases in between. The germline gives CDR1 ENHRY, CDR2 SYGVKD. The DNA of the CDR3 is TGTGCCATCGGCTCAACTAATGAAAAACTGTTTTTT. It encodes CAIGSTNEKLFF.

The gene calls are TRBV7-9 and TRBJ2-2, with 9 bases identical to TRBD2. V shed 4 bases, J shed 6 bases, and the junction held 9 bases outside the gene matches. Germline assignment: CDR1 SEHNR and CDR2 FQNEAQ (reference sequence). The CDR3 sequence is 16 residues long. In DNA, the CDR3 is TGTGCCAGCAGCTCAGGAAGTAGCGGGAGTGCCGGGGAGCTGTTTTTT. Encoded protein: CASSSGSSGSAGELFF.

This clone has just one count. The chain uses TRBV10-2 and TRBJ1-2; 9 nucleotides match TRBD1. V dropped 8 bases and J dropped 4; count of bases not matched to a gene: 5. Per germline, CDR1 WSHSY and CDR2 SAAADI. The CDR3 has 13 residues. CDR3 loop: CASSTGGFYGYTF. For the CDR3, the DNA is TGCGCCAGCTCCACAGGGGGCTTCTATGGCTACACCTTC.

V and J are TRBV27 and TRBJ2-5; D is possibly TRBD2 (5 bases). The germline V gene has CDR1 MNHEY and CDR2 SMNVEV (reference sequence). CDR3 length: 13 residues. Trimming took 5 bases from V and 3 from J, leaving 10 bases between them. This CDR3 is CASSVGGEETQYF. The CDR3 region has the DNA TGTGCCAGCAGTGTTGGAGGAGAAGAGACCCAGTACTTC.